This record looks at one TCR beta chain sequence and its context. These data belong to a study of cytomegalovirus exposure and HLA in healthy donors. Overall study context: In terms of ancestry, the Caucasian-associated cluster contained about four fifths of the 300 to 400 genotyped donors.

PCR was performed using 60 Vbeta and 13 Jbeta primers. Assay used: immunoSEQ multiplex PCR; TCRdb lists only in-frame clones, some missing. The sample yields 100,000 to 150,000 clones, about 74% seen once. The CDR3 is 17 amino acids. Trimming cost V 1 base and J 2 bases; bases outside gene matches: 8. Germline CDR1 reads SGHAT; CDR2 reads FQNNGV. The sequenced sample consisted of PBMCs. The sequence was obtained from a woman in her fifties or sixties in good health and CMV-seronegative. V is TRBV11-2 and J is TRBJ2-3; 8 nucleotides agree with TRBD1. CDR3: CASSLGAGGVTTDTQYF. The CDR3, as DNA: TGTGCCAGCAGCTTAGGGGCAGGGGGCGTTACCACAGATACGCAGTATTTT.